This TCR beta chain was profiled in a study of cytomegalovirus exposure and HLA in healthy donors. General study points: The TCR clusters that emerged in the first cohort tended, a later analysis found, to co-occur in the 120 validation repertoires. Usually a TCR sequence was rare, but some public TCRs were found in many donors. The listing of 160 or so TCR beta chains classed them as cytomegalovirus-associated.

The assay was immunoSEQ multiplex PCR, and TCRdb's table has in-frame clones only and misses some. The table lists 150,000 to 200,000 clones, around 86% of them singletons. This CDR3 has 15 residues. V shed 6 bases and J 2 bases; nucleotides not matched to a gene: 5. Germline V gene data show CDR1 as LNHDA and CDR2 as SQIVND (reference sequence). Remarks on this clone: What it recognizes is unknown.

Sequences were obtained from PBMCs. V gene TRBV19 combines with J gene TRBJ1-5, with 9 positions matching TRBD1. The clonotype was recovered from a man aged 25 to 45 in good health and CMV-seropositive. CDR3 coding DNA: TGTGCCAGTAGCCTCGACAGGGGGGGCAATCAGCCCCAGCATTTT. This sequence encodes CASSLDRGGNQPQHF.